Listed below are T cell receptor beta chains from one sample, sequenced in a study of tumor and adjacent non-tumor tissue in lung cancer. Each CDR3 protein gets one entry after TCRdb re-called the multiplex PCR reads with MiXCR. The table lists some 97,000 distinct CDR3 sequences, 65% of them singletons. Specimen: distant non-tumor lung tissue. The receptors were gathered from a man under 40 with non-small cell lung cancer. CDR3s include the opening cysteine and the closing phenylalanine or tryptophan. D genes are given only for firm matches. The size of a clone is reported for some rows only, either as once, few or many, or as a class for expanded clones.

J gene	D gene	clone size	V gene	CDR3 DNA	CDR3 protein
TRBJ1-5	.	few	TRBV5-5	TGTGCCAGCAGGCCATGGGTAGGCAATCAACCCCAGCATTTT	CASRPWVGNQPQHF
TRBJ2-7	.	.	TRBV5-6	TGTGCCAGCAACTGTGGACTAACGGGAGCCTACGAGCAGTACTTC	CASNCGLTGAYEQYF
TRBJ2-1	.	.	TRBV11-2	TGTTCCAGAAGCTTAGAGTGGGCAACGAATGAGCAGTTCTTC	CSRSLEWATNEQFF
TRBJ2-7	.	many	TRBV6-2/TRBV6-3	TGTGCCAGCAACGACGAACTGGACGTACCCTACGAGCAGTACTTC	CASNDELDVPYEQYF
TRBJ1-6	.	.	TRBV11-2	TGTGCCAGCAGCCGCGGCCTTGACGAGGTGTCCCACTTT	CASSRGLDEVSHF
TRBJ2-7	.	once	TRBV12-3/TRBV12-4	TGTGCCAGCAGTTTAGGAGTGGTTGCCTATGAGCAGCACTTC	CASSLGVVAYEQHF
TRBJ2-3	.	.	TRBV7-9	TGTGCCACCTCAGGGGCCAGGGAGGATACGGAGTATTTT	CATSGAREDTEYF
TRBJ1-1	.	.	TRBV6-8	TGTGCCGGCACTTTTGGGTTGGTGGCTGAAGCTTTCTTT	CAGTFGLVAEAFF
TRBJ2-2	.	many	TRBV6-5	TGTGCCAGCAGTTACTCCAACAGGGGAGGGGCCGGGGAGCTGTTTTTT	CASSYSNRGGAGELFF
TRBJ2-1	TRBD2	many	TRBV4-1	TGCGCCAGCACCCGTTTTCTAGCGGGCTTAGCTCAATACAATGAGCAGTTCTTC	CASTRFLAGLAQYNEQFF
TRBJ2-7	.	.	TRBV11-2	TGTGCCAACAGCTTAGGTCTTGAGTATTACGAGCAGTACTTC	CANSLGLEYYEQYF
TRBJ2-1	TRBD2	.	TRBV11-2	TGTGCCAGCAGCTTGCGACTAGTGGGAGGGAGTTCCTACAATGAGCAGTTCTTC	CASSLRLVGGSSYNEQFF
TRBJ1-2	.	.	TRBV11-2	TGCGCCAGCAGCCGCCGAGAGACCCTGGATTATGGCTACACCTTC	CASSRRETLDYGYTF
TRBJ2-2	.	medium-sized	TRBV29-1	TGCAGCGTTGGATATTACACCGGGGAGCTGTTTTTT	CSVGYYTGELFF
TRBJ2-4	.	.	TRBV6-2/TRBV6-3	TGTGCCAGCAGCCCGTCCCGGGGCCTTAAAGACATTCAGTACTTC	CASSPSRGLKDIQYF
TRBJ2-5	TRBD2	.	TRBV10-3	TGTGCCATCAGTCCGGGAGGAGAGACCCAGTACTTC	CAISPGGETQYF
TRBJ2-3	.	.	TRBV29-1	TGCAGCGCTGAAAGCGAGGGTGATACGCAGTATTTT	CSAESEGDTQYF
TRBJ2-2	TRBD2	few	TRBV11-2	TGTGCCAGCATCCCAGGACTAGCGAACATCGGGGAACTGTTTTTT	CASIPGLANIGELFF
TRBJ2-1	TRBD2	few	TRBV7-3	TGTGCCAGCAGCGAGCGGGGGGGCTTGAATGAGCAGTTCTTC	CASSERGGLNEQFF
TRBJ2-6	TRBD1	.	TRBV6-2/TRBV6-3	TGTGCCAGCAGCCCCAGGGGGCTTGGGGCTAACGTCCTGACTTTC	CASSPRGLGANVLTF
TRBJ1-1	TRBD1	.	TRBV7-9	TGTGCCAGCAGCTTAGTAACCAGGGGGCTTGAAGCTTTCTTT	CASSLVTRGLEAFF
TRBJ2-1	TRBD1	many	TRBV20-1	TGCAGTGCTAGTCCGGACAGGGACAATGAGCAGTTCTTC	CSASPDRDNEQFF
TRBJ1-4	.	.	TRBV10-2	TGCGCCAGCAGTGATTCCGAGAGGGGACGTGAAAAACTGTTTTTT	CASSDSERGREKLFF
TRBJ1-4	TRBD1	many	TRBV29-1	TGCAGCGTTAAAACGACAGGGCCTAATCCCGAAAAACTGTTTTTT	CSVKTTGPNPEKLFF
TRBJ2-2	.	.	TRBV4-3	TGCGCCAGCAACCAAGGTCCGGGCCGAGGTACCGGGGAGCTGTTTTTT	CASNQGPGRGTGELFF
TRBJ2-7	TRBD2	many	TRBV4-1	TGCGCCAGCAGCCCGCGCTATGGCGGGAGAACCTACGAGCAGTACTTC	CASSPRYGGRTYEQYF
TRBJ2-3	.	many	TRBV5-8	TGTGCCAGCAGCTTCGATGGGACTAGCACAGATACGCAGTATTTT	CASSFDGTSTDTQYF
TRBJ2-7	.	.	TRBV6-5	TGTGCCAGCAGCATGGGAGTTGGGACTGGGAACTCCTACGAGCAGTACTTC	CASSMGVGTGNSYEQYF
TRBJ2-5	.	.	TRBV4-1	TGCGCCAGCAGCAGGGCAGGGCCCAACCAAGAGACCCATTACTTC	CASSRAGPNQETHYF
TRBJ2-1	TRBD2	once	TRBV5-5	TGTGCCAACAGCTTGGTACTAGCGGGGGGGAGGAATAAGCAGTTCTTC	CANSLVLAGGRNKQFF
TRBJ1-1	TRBD1	.	TRBV11-2	TGTACCATTAGGGACAGGGGGCTCGAACACACTGAAGCTTTCTTC	CTIRDRGLEHTEAFF
TRBJ2-3	.	once	TRBV6-5	TGTGCCAGCAGTTACTCAAAACAGTCCACAGGTACGCAGTATTTT	CASSYSKQSTGTQYF
TRBJ2-7	TRBD1	few	TRBV11-2	TGTGCCAGCAGTTCCAGACAGGGCAACTCCTACGAGCAGTACTTC	CASSSRQGNSYEQYF
TRBJ1-3	.	.	TRBV24-1	TGTGCCACCAGTTACCGTCCCGGGACCGAAAGTAACACCATATATTTT	CATSYRPGTESNTIYF
TRBJ2-7	.	.	TRBV20-1	TGCAGTGCTAGTTTGACAGGTATAGACGAGCAGTACTTC	CSASLTGIDEQYF
TRBJ2-1	.	few	TRBV7-9	TGTGCCAGCAGCCCCCTGGGTGGGCAAAATGAGCAGTTCTTC	CASSPLGGQNEQFF
TRBJ2-1	TRBD2	.	TRBV20-1	TGCAGTGCCCTGACCAAGACTAGCGTTCTCCAAGAGCAGTTCTTC	CSALTKTSVLQEQFF
TRBJ1-2	.	.	TRBV20-1	TGTAGTGCTACCACTATTTTAGGGGATTATGGCTACACCTTC	CSATTILGDYGYTF
TRBJ2-7	.	many	TRBV11-2	TGTGCCAGCAGCTTAGAGAAGGGGAGCAGCGAGCAGTACTTC	CASSLEKGSSEQYF
TRBJ2-7	.	.	TRBV10-3	TGTGCCATCAGTGGCGGGGACGGGGGCCACGAGCGGTACTTC	CAISGGDGGHERYF
TRBJ2-5	.	.	TRBV5-1	TGCGCCAGCAGCTTGGACGCTCCCCGGGAGACCCAGTACTTC	CASSLDAPRETQYF